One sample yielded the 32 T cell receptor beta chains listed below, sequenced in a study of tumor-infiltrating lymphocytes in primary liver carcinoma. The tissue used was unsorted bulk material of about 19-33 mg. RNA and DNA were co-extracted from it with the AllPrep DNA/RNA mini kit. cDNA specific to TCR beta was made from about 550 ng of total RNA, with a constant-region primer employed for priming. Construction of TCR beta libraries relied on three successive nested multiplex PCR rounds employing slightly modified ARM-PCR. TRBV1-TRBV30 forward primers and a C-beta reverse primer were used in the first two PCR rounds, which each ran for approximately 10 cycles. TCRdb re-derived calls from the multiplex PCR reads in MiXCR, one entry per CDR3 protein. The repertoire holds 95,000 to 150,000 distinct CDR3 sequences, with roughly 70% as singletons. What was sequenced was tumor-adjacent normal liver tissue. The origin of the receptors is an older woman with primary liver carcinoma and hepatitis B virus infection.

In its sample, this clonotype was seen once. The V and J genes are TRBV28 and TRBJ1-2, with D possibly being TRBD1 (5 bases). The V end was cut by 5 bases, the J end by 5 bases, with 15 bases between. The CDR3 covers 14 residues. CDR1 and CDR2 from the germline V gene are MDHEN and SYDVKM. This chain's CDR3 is CASSGGGILYGYTF. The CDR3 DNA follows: TGTGCCAGCAGTGGGGGAGGCATTCTATATGGCTACACCTTC.

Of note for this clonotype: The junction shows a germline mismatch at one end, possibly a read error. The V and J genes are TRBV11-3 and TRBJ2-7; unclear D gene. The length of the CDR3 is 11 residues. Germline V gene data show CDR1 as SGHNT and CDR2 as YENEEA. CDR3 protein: CTSSYGYEQCF. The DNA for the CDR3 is TGTACCAGCAGCTATGGGTACGAGCAGTGCTTC.

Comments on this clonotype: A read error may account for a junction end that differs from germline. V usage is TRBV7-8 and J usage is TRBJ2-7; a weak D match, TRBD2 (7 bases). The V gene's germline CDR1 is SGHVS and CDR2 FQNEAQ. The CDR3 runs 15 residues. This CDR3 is CASSVGRGAMGEQYF. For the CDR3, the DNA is TGCGCCAGCAGCGTAGGACGGGGGGCGATGGGGGAGCAGTACTTC.

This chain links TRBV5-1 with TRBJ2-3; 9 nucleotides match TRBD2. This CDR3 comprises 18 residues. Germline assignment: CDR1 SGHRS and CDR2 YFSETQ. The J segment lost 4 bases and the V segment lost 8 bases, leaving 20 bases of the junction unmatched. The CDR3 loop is CASSPSLVAGDIPDTQYF. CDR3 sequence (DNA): TGCGCCAGTAGCCCCTCCCTTGTAGCGGGAGATATACCAGATACGCAGTATTTT.

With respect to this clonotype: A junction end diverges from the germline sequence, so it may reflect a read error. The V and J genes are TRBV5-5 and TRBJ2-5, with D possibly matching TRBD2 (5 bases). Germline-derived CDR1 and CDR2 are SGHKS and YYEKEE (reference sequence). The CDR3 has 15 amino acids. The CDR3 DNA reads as TGTGCCAGCAGCTTTGGACTCATAAACCAAGAGACTCAGTATTTC. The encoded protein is CASSFGLINQETQYF.

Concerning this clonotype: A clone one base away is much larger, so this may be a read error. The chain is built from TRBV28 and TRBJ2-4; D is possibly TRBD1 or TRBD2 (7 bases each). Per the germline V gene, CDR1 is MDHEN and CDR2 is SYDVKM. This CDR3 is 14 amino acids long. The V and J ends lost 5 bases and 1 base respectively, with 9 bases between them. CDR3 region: CASSQGGAKNIQYF. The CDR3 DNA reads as TGTGCCAGCAGTCAGGGGGGGGCCAAAAACATTCAGTACTTC.

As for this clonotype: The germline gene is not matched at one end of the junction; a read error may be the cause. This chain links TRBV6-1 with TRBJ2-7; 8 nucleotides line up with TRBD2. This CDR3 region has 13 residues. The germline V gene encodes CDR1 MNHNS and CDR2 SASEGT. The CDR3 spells CSSGSDRPYEQYF. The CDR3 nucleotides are TGTTCCAGCGGGAGCGACAGACCCTACGAGCAATACTTC.

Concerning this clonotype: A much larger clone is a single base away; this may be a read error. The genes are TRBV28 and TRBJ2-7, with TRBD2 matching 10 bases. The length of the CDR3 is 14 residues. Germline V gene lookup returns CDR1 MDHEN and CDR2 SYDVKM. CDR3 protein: CTSRGLAEIYEQYF. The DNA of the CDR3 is TGTACCAGCCGAGGACTAGCGGAAATCTACGAGCAGTACTTC.

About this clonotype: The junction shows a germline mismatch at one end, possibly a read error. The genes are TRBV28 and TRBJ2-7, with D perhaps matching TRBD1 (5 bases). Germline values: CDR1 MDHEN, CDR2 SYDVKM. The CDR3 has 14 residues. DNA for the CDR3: TGTGGCAGCAGGCCCCCTCCAGACAGCGCCGAGCAGTACTTC. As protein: CGSRPPPDSAEQYF.

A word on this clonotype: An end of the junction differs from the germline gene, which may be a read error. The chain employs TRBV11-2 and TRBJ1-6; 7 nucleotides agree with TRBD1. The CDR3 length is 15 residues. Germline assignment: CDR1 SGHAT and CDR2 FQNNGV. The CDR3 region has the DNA TGTGCCAGCTGCTTAGATCCAGGGGGGAATTCACCCCCCCACTTT. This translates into CASCLDPGGNSPPHF.

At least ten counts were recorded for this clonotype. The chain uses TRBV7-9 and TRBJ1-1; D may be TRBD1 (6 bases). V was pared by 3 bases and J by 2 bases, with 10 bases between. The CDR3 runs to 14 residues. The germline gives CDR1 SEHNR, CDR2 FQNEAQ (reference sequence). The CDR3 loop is CASSFQQGNTEAFF. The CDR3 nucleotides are TGTGCCAGCAGCTTCCAACAGGGAAACACTGAAGCTTTCTTT.

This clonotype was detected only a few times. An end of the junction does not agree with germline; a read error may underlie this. The CDR3 sequence: CAASGGVETGTQYF. The DNA of the CDR3 is TGCGCCGCATCAGGGGGTGTTGAGACAGGTACGCAGTATTTT. The chain combines TRBV30 with TRBJ2-3, with 7 bases fitting TRBD1. CDR1 and CDR2 (germline): GTSNPN, SVGIG (reference sequence). The CDR3 is 14 residues long.

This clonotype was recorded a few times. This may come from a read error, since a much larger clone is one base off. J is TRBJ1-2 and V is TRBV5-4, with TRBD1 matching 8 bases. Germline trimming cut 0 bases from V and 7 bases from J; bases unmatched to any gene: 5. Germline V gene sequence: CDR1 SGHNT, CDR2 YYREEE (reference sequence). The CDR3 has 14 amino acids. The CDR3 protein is CASSLDQGARGYTF. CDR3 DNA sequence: TGTGCCAGCAGCTTGGACCAGGGGGCGCGTGGCTACACCTTC.

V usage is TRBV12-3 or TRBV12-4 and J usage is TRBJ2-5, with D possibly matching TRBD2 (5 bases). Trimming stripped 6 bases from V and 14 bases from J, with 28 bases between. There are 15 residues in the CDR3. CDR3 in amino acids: CASRPGIGLKETHYF. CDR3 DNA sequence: TGTGCCAGCAGGCCCGGGATAGGGCTGAAGGAGACACATTACTTC.

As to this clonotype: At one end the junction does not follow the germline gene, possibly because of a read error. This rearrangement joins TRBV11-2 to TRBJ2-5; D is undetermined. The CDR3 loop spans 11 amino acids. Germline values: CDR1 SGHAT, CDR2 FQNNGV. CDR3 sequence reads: CTSRLAETQYF. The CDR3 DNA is TGTACCAGCAGATTAGCAGAGACCCAGTACTTC.

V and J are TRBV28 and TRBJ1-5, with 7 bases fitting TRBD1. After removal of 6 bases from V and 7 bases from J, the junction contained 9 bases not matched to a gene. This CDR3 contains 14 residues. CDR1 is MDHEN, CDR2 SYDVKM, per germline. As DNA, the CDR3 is TGTGCCAGCAGCCCTAACAGGGGATTCCAGCCCCAGCATTTT. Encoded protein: CASSPNRGFQPQHF.

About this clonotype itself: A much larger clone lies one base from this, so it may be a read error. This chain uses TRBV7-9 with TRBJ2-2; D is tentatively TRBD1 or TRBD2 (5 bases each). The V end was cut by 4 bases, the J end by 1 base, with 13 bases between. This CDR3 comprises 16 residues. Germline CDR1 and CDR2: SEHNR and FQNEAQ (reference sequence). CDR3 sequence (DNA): TGTGCCAGCAGCTCATGTGAGGGGCAGAACACCGGGGAGCTGTTTTTT. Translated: CASSSCEGQNTGELFF.

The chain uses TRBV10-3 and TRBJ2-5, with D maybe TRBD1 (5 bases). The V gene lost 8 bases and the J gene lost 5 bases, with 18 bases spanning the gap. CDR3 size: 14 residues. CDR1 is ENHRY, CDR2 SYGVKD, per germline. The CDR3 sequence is CAIWKQDLGETQYF. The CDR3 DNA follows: TGTGCCATCTGGAAACAGGATCTAGGTGAGACCCAGTACTTC.

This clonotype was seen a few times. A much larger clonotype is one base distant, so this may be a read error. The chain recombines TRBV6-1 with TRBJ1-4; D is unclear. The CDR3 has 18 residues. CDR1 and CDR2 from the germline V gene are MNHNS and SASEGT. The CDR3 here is CTSSASGRTLVTNEKLFF. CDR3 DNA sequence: TGTACCAGCAGTGCTTCCGGGAGGACCCTCGTAACTAATGAAAAACTGTTTTTT.

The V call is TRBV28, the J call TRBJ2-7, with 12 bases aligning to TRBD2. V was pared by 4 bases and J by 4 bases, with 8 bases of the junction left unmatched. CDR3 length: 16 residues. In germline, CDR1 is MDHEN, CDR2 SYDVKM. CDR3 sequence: CASSSSGRAVFYEQYF. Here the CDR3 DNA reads TGTGCCAGCAGTTCTAGCGGGAGGGCCGTTTTTTACGAGCAGTACTTC.

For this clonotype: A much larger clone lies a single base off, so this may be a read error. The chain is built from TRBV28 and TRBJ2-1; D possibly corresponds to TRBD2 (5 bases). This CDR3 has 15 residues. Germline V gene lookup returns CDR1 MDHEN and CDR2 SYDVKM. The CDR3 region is CASGLYWGVGGEQFF. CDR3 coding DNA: TGTGCCAGCGGTTTGTATTGGGGAGTGGGCGGTGAGCAGTTCTTC.

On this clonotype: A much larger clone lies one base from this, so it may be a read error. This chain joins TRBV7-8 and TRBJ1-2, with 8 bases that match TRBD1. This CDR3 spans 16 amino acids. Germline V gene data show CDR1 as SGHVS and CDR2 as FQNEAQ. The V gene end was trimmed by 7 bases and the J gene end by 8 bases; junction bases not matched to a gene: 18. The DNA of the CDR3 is TGTGCCAGCAACCGACACGGCCCGGGACAGGCTGTCGGCTACACCTTC. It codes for CASNRHGPGQAVGYTF.

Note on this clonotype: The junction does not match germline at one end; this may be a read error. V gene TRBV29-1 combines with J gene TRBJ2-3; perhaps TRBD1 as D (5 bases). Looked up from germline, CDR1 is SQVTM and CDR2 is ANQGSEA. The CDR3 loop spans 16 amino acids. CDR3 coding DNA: TGCAGCGTTGAATCATGGGGCCCTATCTACGCAGATACGCGGTATTTT. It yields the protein CSVESWGPIYADTRYF.

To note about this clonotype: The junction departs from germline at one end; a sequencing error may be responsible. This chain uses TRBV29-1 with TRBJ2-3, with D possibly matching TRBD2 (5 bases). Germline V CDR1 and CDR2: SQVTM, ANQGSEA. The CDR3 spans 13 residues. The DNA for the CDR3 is TGCGGCGTTGAAAGGACGGGGAGAAATACGCAGTATTTT. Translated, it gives CGVERTGRNTQYF.

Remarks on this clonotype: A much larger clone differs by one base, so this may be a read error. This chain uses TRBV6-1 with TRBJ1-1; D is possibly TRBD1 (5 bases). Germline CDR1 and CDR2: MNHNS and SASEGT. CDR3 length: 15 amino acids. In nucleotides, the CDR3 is TGTGCCAGCAGGGTGGGGACCGCGACTAACACTGAAGCTCTCTTT. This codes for CASRVGTATNTEALF.

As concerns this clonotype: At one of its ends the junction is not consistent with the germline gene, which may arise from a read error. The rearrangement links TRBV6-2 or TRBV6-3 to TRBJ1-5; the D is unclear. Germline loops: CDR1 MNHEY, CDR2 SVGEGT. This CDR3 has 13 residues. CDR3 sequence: CATSYRDNQPQHF. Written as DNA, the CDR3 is TGTGCCACCAGTTACCGGGACAATCAGCCCCAGCATTTT.

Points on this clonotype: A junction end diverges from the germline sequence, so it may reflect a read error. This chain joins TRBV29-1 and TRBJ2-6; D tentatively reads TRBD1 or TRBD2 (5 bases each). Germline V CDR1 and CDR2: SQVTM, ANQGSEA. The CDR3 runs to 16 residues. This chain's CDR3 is CNVETGRVSGANVMTF. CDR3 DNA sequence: TGCAACGTTGAAACGGGACGGGTATCTGGGGCCAACGTCATGACTTTC.

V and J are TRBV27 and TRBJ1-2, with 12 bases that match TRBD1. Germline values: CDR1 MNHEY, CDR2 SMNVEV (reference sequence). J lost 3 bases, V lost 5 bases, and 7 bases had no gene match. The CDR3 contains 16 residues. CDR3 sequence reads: CASSAGTGGVDYGYTF. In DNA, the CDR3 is TGTGCCAGCAGTGCCGGGACAGGGGGCGTCGACTATGGCTACACCTTC.

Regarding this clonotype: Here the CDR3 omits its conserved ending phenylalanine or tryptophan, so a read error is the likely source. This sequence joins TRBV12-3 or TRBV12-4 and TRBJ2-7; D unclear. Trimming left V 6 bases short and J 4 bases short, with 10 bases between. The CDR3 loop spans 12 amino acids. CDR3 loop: CASSPGYYEQYL. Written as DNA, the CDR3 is TGTGCCAGCAGCCCCGGCTATTACGAGCAGTACTTA.

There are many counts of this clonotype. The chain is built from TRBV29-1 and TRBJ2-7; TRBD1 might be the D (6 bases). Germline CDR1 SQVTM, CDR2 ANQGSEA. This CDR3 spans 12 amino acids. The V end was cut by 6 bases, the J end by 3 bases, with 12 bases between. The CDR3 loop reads CSVQGEGYEQYF. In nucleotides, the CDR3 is TGCAGCGTACAGGGAGAAGGCTACGAGCAGTACTTC.

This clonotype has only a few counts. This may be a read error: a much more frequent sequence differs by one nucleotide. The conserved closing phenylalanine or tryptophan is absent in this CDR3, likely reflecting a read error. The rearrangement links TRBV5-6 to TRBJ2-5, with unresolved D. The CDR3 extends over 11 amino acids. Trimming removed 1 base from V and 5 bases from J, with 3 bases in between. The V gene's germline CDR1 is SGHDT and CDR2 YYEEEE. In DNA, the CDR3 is TGTGCCAGCAGCTTGTTTGAGACCCAGTACCTC. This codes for CASSLFETQYL.

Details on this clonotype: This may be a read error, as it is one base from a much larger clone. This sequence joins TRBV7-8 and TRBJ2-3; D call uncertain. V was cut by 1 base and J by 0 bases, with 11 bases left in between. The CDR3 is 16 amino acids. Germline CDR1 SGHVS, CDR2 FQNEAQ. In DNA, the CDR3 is TGTGCCAGCAGCTTAGAATCGCCGGTGAGCACAGATACGCAGTATTTT. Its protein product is CASSLESPVSTDTQYF.